The source of this TCR beta chain is a study of tumor-infiltrating lymphocytes in localized non-small cell lung cancer. General study results and limits: Recurrence-free survival showed no association with tumor T-cell fraction. No T-cell fraction difference was seen between IM1 and IM2 tumors.

As regards this clone: Its antigen is unknown.

Looked up from germline, CDR1 is SGHTA and CDR2 is FQGTGA. Trimming stripped 5 bases from V and 0 bases from J, with 14 bases between. The length of the CDR3 is 16 residues. TCRdb's copy holds only in-frame clones and misses some; the assay was immunoSEQ multiplex PCR. The top ten hold roughly 2% of the sample, which has tens of thousands of clones, 80% to 90% seen once. The specimen was lung tumor tissue. This rearrangement joins TRBV7-3 to TRBJ2-1; tentative D call: TRBD2 (5 bases). This TCR was sampled from a human donor with non-small cell lung cancer. The DNA of the CDR3 is TGTGCCAGCAGCCCCCTCGGGAAGGACTCCTACAATGAGCAGTTCTTC. Amino acid sequence: CASSPLGKDSYNEQFF. The full variable domain, completed using reference TRBV7-3 and TRBJ2-1, is GAGVSQTPSNKVTEKGKYVELRCDPISGHTALYWYRQSLGQGPEFLIYFQGTGAADDSGLPNDRFFAVRPEGSVSTLKIQRTERGDSAVYLCASSPLGKDSYNEQFFGPGTRLTVL.